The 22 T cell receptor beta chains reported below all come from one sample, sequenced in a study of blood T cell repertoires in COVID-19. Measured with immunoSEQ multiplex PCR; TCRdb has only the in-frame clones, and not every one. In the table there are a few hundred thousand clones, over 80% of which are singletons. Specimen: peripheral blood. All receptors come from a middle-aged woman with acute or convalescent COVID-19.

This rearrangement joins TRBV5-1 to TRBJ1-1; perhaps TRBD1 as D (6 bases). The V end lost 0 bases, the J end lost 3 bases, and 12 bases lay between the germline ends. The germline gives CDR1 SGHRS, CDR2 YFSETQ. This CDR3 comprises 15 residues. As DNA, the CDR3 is TGCGCCAGCAGCTTGGAGGCGGGGGCGTACACTGAAGCTTTCTTT. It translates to CASSLEAGAYTEAFF.

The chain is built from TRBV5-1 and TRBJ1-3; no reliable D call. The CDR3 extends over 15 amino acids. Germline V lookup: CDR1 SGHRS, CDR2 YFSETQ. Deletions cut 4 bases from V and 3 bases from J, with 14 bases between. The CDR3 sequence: CASSLQAGYGNTIYF. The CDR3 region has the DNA TGCGCCAGCAGCCTACAAGCGGGGTATGGAAACACCATATATTTT.

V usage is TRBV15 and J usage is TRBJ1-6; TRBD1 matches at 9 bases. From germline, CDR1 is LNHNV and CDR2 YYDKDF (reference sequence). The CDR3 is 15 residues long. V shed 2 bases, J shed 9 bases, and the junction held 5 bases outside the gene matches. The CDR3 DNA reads TGTGCCACCAGCAGACCAACAGGGGGCTTTTCACCCCTCCACTTT. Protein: CATSRPTGGFSPLHF.

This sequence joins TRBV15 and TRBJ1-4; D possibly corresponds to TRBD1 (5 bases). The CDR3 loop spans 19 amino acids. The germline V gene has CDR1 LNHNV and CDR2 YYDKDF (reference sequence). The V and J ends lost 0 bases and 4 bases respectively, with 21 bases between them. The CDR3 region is CATSRDLLGRQSINEKLFF. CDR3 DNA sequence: TGTGCCACCAGCAGAGATCTGCTAGGAAGACAGTCGATTAATGAAAAACTGTTTTTT.

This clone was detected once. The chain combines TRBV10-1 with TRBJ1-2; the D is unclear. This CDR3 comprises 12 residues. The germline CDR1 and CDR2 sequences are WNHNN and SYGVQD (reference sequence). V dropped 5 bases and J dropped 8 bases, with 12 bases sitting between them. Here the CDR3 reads CASSTARGGYTF. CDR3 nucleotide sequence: TGCGCCAGCAGTACAGCCCGTGGGGGCTACACCTTC.

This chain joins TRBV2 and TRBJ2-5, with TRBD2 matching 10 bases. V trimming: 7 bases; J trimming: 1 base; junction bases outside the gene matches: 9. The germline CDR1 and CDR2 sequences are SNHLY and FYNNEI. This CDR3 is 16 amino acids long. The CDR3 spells CASIPFSGGAQETQYF. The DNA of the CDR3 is TGTGCCAGCATCCCCTTCAGCGGGGGGGCCCAAGAGACCCAGTACTTC.

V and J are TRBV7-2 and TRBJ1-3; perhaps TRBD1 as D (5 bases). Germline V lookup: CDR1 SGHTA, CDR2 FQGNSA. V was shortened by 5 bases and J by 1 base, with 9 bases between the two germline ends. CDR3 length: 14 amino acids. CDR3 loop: CASSRGSSGNTIYF. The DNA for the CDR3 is TGTGCCAGCAGCCGGGGGTCATCTGGAAACACCATATATTTT.

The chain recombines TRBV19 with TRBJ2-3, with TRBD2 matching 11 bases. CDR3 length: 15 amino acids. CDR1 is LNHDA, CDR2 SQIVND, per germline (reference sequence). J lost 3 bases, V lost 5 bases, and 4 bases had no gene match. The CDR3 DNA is TGTGCCAGTAGTGATAGCGGGGGGGCGACAGATACGCAGTATTTT. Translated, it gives CASSDSGGATDTQYF.

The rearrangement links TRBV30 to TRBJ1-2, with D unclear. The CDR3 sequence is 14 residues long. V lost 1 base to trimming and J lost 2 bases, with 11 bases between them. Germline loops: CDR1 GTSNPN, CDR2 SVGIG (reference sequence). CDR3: CAWSETEFNYGYTF. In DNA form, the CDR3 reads TGTGCCTGGAGTGAAACAGAATTCAACTATGGCTACACCTTC.

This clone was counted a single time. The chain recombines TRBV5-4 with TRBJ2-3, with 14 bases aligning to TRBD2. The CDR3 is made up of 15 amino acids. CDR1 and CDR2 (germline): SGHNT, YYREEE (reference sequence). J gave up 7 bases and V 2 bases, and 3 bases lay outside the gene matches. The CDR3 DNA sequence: TGTGCCAGCAGCTTCGGGACTAGCGGGGGAAATACGCAGTATTTT. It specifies CASSFGTSGGNTQYF.

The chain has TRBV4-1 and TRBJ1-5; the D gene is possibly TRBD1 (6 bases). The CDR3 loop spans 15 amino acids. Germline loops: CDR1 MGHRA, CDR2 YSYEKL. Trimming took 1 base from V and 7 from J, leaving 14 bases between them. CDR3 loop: CASSQGRGGRQPQHF. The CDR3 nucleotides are TGCGCCAGCAGCCAAGGGAGGGGGGGAAGGCAGCCCCAGCATTTT.

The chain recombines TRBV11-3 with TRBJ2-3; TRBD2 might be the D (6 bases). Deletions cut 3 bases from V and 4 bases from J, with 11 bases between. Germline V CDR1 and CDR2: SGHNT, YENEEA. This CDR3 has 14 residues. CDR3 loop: CASSLRLGADTQYF. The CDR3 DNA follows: TGTGCCAGCAGCTTGAGACTAGGGGCAGATACGCAGTATTTT.

In nucleotides, the CDR3 is TGTGCCATCAGTGAGTCGACAGGATACGATGAAAAACTGTTTTTT. Amino acids: CAISESTGYDEKLFF. The chain joins TRBV10-3 to TRBJ1-4; TRBD1 might be the D (6 bases). Germline CDR1 is ENHRY and CDR2 is SYGVKD. This CDR3 is 15 amino acids long. Deletions cut 0 bases from V and 6 bases from J, with 11 bases between.

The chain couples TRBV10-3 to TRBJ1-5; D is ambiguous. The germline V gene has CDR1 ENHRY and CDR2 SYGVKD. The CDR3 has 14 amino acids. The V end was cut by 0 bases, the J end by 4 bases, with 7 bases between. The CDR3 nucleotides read TGTGCCATCAGTGAGTCGAACACAAATCAGCCCCAGCATTTT. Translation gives CAISESNTNQPQHF.

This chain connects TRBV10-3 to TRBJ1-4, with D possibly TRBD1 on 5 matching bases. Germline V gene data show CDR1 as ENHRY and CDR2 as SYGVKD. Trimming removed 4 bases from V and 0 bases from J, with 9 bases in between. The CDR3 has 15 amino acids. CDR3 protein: CAISARDATNEKLFF. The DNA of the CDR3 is TGTGCCATCAGTGCCAGGGATGCAACTAATGAAAAACTGTTTTTT.

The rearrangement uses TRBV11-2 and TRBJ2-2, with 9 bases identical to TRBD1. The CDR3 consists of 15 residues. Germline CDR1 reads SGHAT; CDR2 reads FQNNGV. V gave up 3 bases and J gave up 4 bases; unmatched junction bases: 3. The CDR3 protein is CASSFRDRVTGELFF. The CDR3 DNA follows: TGTGCCAGCAGCTTCCGGGACAGGGTCACCGGGGAGCTGTTTTTT.

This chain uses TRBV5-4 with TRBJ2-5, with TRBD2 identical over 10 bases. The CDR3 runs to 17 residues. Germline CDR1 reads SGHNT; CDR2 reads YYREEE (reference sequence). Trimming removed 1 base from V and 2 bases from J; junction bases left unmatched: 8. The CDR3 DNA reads TGTGCCAGCAGCTTGATGGGAATAGCGGGAGGACAAGAGACCCAGTACTTC. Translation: CASSLMGIAGGQETQYF.

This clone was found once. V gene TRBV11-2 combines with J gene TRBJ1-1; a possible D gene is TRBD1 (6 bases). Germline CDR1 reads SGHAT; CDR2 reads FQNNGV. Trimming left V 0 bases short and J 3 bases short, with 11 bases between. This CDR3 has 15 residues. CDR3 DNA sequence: TGTGCCAGCAGCTTAGATGGGGGGGCCGACACTGAAGCTTTCTTT. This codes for CASSLDGGADTEAFF.

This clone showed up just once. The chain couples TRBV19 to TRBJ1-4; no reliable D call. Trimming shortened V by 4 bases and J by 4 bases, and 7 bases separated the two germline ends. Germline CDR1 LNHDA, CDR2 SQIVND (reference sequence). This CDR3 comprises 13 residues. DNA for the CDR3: TGTGCCAGTAGTACCGGAGGTAATGAAAAACTGTTTTTT. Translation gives CASSTGGNEKLFF. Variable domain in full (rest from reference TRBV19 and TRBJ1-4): DGGITQSPKYLFRKEGQNVTLSCEQNLNHDAMYWYRQDPGQGLRLIYYSQIVNDFQKGDIAEGYSVSREKKESFPLTVTSAQKNPTAFYLCASSTGGNEKLFFGSGTQLSVL.

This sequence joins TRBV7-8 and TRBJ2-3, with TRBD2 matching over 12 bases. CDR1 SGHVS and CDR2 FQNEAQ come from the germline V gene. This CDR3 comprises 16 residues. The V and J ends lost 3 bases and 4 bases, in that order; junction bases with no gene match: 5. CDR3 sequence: CASSFRLAGAADTQYF. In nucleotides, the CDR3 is TGTGCCAGCAGCTTTAGACTAGCGGGGGCTGCAGATACGCAGTATTTT.

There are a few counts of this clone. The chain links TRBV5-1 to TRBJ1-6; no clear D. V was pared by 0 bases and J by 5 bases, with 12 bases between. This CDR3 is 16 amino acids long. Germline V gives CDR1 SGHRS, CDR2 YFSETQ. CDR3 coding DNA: TGCGCCAGCAGCTTGGAAGGAGATAGGCATAATTCACCCCTCCACTTT. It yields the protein CASSLEGDRHNSPLHF.

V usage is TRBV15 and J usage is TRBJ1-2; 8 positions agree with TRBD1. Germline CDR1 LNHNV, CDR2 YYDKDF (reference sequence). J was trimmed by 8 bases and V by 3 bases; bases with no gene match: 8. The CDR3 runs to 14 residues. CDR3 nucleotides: TGTGCCACCAGCAGGGGCAGGGGGCTTTGGGGCTACACCTTC. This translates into CATSRGRGLWGYTF.